This TCR beta chain stems from a study of blood T cell repertoires in COVID-19. Study context: T cells, B-cell-depleted T cells, or PBMCs provided the cDNA or gDNA that served as material.

How the authors handled the data: Amplification from reference gene primers served as the basis for estimated nucleated cell counts. Method: immunoSEQ multiplex PCR; TCRdb's copy keeps in-frame clones and lacks some. The V and J calls and clone size are taken from that table; D and trimming were inferred from the DNA. Among 40,000 to 45,000 clones listed, approximately 73% were seen once. Germline lookup yields CDR1 ENHRY and CDR2 SYGVKD. The CDR3 is made up of 13 amino acids. The V end lost 0 bases, the J end lost 10 bases, and 7 bases lay between the germline ends. V gene TRBV10-3 combines with J gene TRBJ1-6; no clear D gene. This TCR was sampled from a man of 80 years or more with acute or convalescent COVID-19. Source material: peripheral blood. The CDR3 spells CAISESPESPLHF. The CDR3 DNA reads as TGTGCCATCAGTGAGTCTCCCGAGTCACCCCTCCACTTT.